The 18 T cell receptor beta chains presented below share a single source sample, sequenced in a study of OX40 agonist ivuxolimab in advanced cancers. Produced via immunoSEQ multiplex PCR; TCRdb's table is partial and in-frame only. The data show about 35,000 clones, with about 84% seen just once and around a sixth held by the top ten. The material sequenced was CD4+ or CD8+ T cells sorted from blood, taken in a trial of the OX40 agonist ivuxolimab. The receptors derive from an adult with an advanced solid tumor such as melanoma, head and neck, liver or kidney cancer.

The gene calls are TRBV27 and TRBJ1-5; D unclear. Germline CDR1 is MNHEY and CDR2 is SMNVEV (reference sequence). The CDR3 length is 13 residues. Trimming pared 4 bases from V and 0 bases from J, leaving 4 bases between. This chain's CDR3 is CASSSHSNQPQHF. CDR3 DNA sequence: TGTGCCAGCAGTTCTCATAGCAATCAGCCCCAGCATTTT.

The chain links TRBV13 to TRBJ2-6; D possibly matches TRBD1 or TRBD2 (5 bases each). The germline V gene has CDR1 PRHDT and CDR2 FYEKMQ (reference sequence). Trimming shortened V by 5 bases and J by 0 bases, and 8 bases separated the two germline ends. The CDR3 has 15 residues. CDR3 sequence: CASSPRGSGANVLTF. In DNA form, the CDR3 reads TGTGCCAGCAGCCCGAGGGGCTCTGGGGCCAACGTCCTGACTTTC.

The rearrangement links TRBV6-4 to TRBJ2-3; TRBD2 is a possible D gene (6 bases). The CDR3 is 15 amino acids. V dropped 0 bases and J dropped 4 bases, with 11 bases sitting between them. Germline CDR1 is MRHNA and CDR2 is SNTAGT. CDR3 sequence reads: CASSDSKSGADTQYF. CDR3 nucleotide sequence: TGTGCCAGCAGTGACTCGAAGTCGGGGGCAGATACGCAGTATTTT.

The chain uses TRBV11-3 and TRBJ2-7, with no clear D. Between the trimmed V and J ends, which lost 5 bases and 3 bases, there was a span of 11 bases. The CDR3 has 13 residues. Germline values: CDR1 SGHNT, CDR2 YENEEA. In DNA form, the CDR3 reads TGTGCCAGCAGCACGACTGATTACTACGAGCAGTACTTC. Translating it yields CASSTTDYYEQYF.

The V and J genes are TRBV6-5 and TRBJ1-5; no clear D gene. The CDR3 extends over 15 amino acids. Germline loops: CDR1 MNHEY, CDR2 SVGAGI. The V gene lost 7 bases and the J gene lost 0 bases, with 13 bases spanning the gap. The CDR3 nucleotides are TGTGCCAGCAAATCGCTAGCGGTTAGCAATCAGCCCCAGCATTTT. Amino acids: CASKSLAVSNQPQHF.

A single count supports this clone. The chain links TRBV28 to TRBJ1-1, with a tentative D call TRBD1 (6 bases). CDR1 is MDHEN and CDR2 is SYDVKM in the germline V gene. This CDR3 has 15 amino acids. The germline V and J ends were trimmed by 8 bases and 0 bases, with 16 bases remaining between them. The CDR3 DNA reads as TGTGCCAGCTTTTCCCCGGACAGAATGAACACTGAAGCTTTCTTT. This encodes CASFSPDRMNTEAFF.

The V and J genes are TRBV11-2 and TRBJ2-2; D may correspond to TRBD1 or TRBD2 (5 bases each). The CDR3 contains 11 residues. V lost 8 bases and J 6 bases, leaving 7 bases between the germline ends. Germline assignment: CDR1 SGHAT and CDR2 FQNNGV. DNA of the CDR3: TGTGCCAGCCTGGGGGCCGGGGAGCTGTTTTTT. Protein: CASLGAGELFF.

The chain carries TRBV2 and TRBJ2-7; D call uncertain. Germline CDR1 reads SNHLY; CDR2 reads FYNNEI. V lost 1 base, J lost 3 bases, and 7 bases lay in between. There are 13 residues in the CDR3. The DNA for the CDR3 is TGTGCCAGCAGTGAAGGACCGGTCTACGAGCAGTACTTC. This encodes CASSEGPVYEQYF.

V and J are TRBV11-3 and TRBJ2-7; 7 bases align to TRBD1. The CDR3 spans 14 residues. Germline CDR1 is SGHNT and CDR2 is YENEEA. V gave up 5 bases and J gave up 6 bases; unmatched junction bases: 10. The chain's CDR3 is CASSLPRGLSEQYF. CDR3 sequence (DNA): TGTGCCAGCAGCCTACCAAGGGGGCTCTCCGAGCAGTACTTC.

The V call is TRBV7-9, the J call TRBJ1-3; no clear D gene. Trimming stripped 11 bases from V and 1 base from J, with 9 bases between. Germline CDR1 reads SEHNR; CDR2 reads FQNEAQ (reference sequence). This CDR3 is built from 12 residues. CDR3 loop: CACQPSGNTIYF. The CDR3 DNA reads as TGTGCCTGCCAACCGTCTGGAAACACCATATATTTT.

The chain couples TRBV27 to TRBJ2-2; 9 bases map to TRBD2. The CDR3 totals 15 residues. The germline V gene has CDR1 MNHEY and CDR2 SMNVEV (reference sequence). V trimming: 2 bases; J trimming: 4 bases; junction bases outside the gene matches: 2. The CDR3 protein is CASSLAGGFTGELFF. CDR3 nucleotides: TGTGCCAGCAGTTTAGCGGGAGGGTTCACCGGGGAGCTGTTTTTT.

The chain employs TRBV7-9 and TRBJ2-5, with 7 nucleotides matching TRBD1. The DNA end favors TRBJ2-7, so the J call may be wrong. Germline loops: CDR1 SEHNR, CDR2 FQNEAQ (reference sequence). The CDR3 runs to 14 residues. In DNA, the CDR3 is TGTGCCAGCAGCTCCAGGCCACAGGGGAACGAGCAGTACTTC. The encoded protein is CASSSRPQGNEQYF.

Remarks on this clone: The same CDR3 can be traced to other DNA sequences in this sample. The chain links TRBV28 to TRBJ1-5; D not certain. This CDR3 is 11 amino acids long. V dropped 8 bases and J dropped 4 bases, with 6 bases sitting between them. Germline CDR1 and CDR2: MDHEN and SYDVKM. This CDR3 is CASGSNQPQHF. The CDR3 DNA reads TGTGCCAGCGGGAGTAATCAGCCCCAGCATTTT. Based on the CDR3 plus reference TRBV28 and TRBJ1-5, the full variable domain is DVKVTQSSRYLVKRTGEKVFLECVQDMDHENMFWYRQDPGLGLRLIYFSYDVKMKEKGDIPEGYSVSREKKERFSLILESASTNQTSMYLCASGSNQPQHFGDGTRLSIL.

Here the CDR3 reads CASSSVDWYYGYTF. CDR3 nucleotide sequence: TGTGCCAGCAGTTCGGTGGACTGGTACTATGGCTACACCTTC. V is TRBV28 and J is TRBJ1-2; unclear D gene. Germline V gene sequence: CDR1 MDHEN, CDR2 SYDVKM. The CDR3 loop spans 14 amino acids. With 4 bases removed from V and 3 bases from J, the gap between germline ends came to 12 bases.

The count of this clone is one. The V call is TRBV9, the J call TRBJ2-7; 8 bases are shared with TRBD1. This CDR3 contains 14 residues. J was trimmed by 2 bases and V by 4 bases; bases with no gene match: 5. Germline CDR1 SGDLS, CDR2 YYNGEE. CDR3 protein: CASSSRGLPYEQYF. The CDR3 DNA follows: TGTGCCAGCAGCTCCAGGGGGCTGCCCTACGAGCAGTACTTC.

V gene TRBV27 combines with J gene TRBJ2-5, with D possibly being TRBD1 (6 bases). Per germline, CDR1 MNHEY and CDR2 SMNVEV (reference sequence). The CDR3 covers 14 residues. Trimming removed 5 bases from V and 0 bases from J, with 10 bases in between. Here the CDR3 DNA reads TGTGCCAGCAGTCCCCAGGGGTACCAAGAGACCCAGTACTTC. Its protein is CASSPQGYQETQYF.

V usage is TRBV9 and J usage is TRBJ2-7; unclear D gene. CDR1 and CDR2 (germline): SGDLS, YYNGEE. The CDR3 loop spans 14 amino acids. Deletions cut 0 bases from V and 0 bases from J, with 7 bases between. The CDR3 protein is CASSVEGDSYEQYF. In nucleotides, the CDR3 is TGTGCCAGCAGCGTAGAAGGTGACTCCTACGAGCAGTACTTC.

This chain connects TRBV5-1 to TRBJ2-2; D is perhaps TRBD1 (6 bases). Germline values: CDR1 SGHRS, CDR2 YFSETQ. CDR3 length equals 16 residues. The ends were cut back, 7 bases at V and 2 bases at J, with 18 bases in the middle. The CDR3 DNA reads TGCGCCAGCCTACCGCTGACGGGACAAAACACCGGGGAGCTGTTTTTT. Protein: CASLPLTGQNTGELFF.